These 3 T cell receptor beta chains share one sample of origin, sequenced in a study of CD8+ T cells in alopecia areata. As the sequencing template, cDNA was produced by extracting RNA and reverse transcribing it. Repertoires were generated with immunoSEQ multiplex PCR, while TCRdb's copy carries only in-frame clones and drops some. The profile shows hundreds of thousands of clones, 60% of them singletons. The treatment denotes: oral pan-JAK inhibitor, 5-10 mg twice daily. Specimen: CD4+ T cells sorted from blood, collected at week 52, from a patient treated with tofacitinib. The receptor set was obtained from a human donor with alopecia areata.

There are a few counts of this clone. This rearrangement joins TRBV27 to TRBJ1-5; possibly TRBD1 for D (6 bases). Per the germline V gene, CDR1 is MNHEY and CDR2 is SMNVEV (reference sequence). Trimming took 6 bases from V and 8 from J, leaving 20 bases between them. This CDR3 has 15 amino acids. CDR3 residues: CASSSNPQGIEPQHF. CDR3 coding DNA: TGTGCCAGCAGCTCAAACCCGCAGGGGATTGAGCCCCAGCATTTT.

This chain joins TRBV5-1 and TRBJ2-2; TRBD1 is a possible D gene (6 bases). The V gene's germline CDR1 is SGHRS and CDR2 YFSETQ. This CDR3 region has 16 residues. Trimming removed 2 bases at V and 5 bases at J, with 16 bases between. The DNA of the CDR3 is TGCGCCAGCAGCTTTGTTTCGGGACAACAAACCGGGGAGCTGTTTTTT. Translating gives CASSFVSGQQTGELFF.

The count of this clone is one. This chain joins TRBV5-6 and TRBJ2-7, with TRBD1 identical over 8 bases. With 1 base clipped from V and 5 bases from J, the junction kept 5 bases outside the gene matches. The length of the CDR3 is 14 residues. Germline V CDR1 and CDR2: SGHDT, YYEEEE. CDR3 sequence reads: CASSLSRGRHEQYF. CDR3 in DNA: TGTGCCAGCAGCTTGTCCAGGGGGCGCCACGAGCAGTACTTC.